Following are 27 T cell receptor beta chains from one sample sequenced in a study of T cell responses to AZD1222 COVID-19 vaccine. The table came from immunoSEQ multiplex PCR; TCRdb's copy has only in-frame clones and leaves some out. This sample has 150,000 to 200,000 clones, with approximately 88% found just once. Sequenced material: peripheral blood, taken 28 days after the second AZD1222 dose. Receptors originate from an adult who received the AZD1222 COVID-19 vaccine.

The rearrangement links TRBV6-5 to TRBJ2-1; possible D gene TRBD2, 5 bases. The CDR3 has 13 residues. Germline loops: CDR1 MNHEY, CDR2 SVGAGI. The V and J ends lost 6 bases and 6 bases respectively, with 12 bases between them. The CDR3 sequence is CASSTGRGNEQFF. The CDR3 DNA follows: TGTGCCAGCAGCACTGGTCGGGGCAATGAGCAGTTCTTC.

This sequence joins TRBV11-2 and TRBJ2-5; 9 bases match TRBD2. The CDR3 extends over 14 amino acids. Germline CDR1 reads SGHAT; CDR2 reads FQNNGV. V was pared by 5 bases and J by 7 bases, with 8 bases of the junction left unmatched. The CDR3 reads CASSASGGSGTQYF. CDR3 in DNA: TGTGCCAGCAGCGCCAGCGGGGGGTCGGGGACCCAGTACTTC.

V usage is TRBV4-3 and J usage is TRBJ1-5, with D possibly TRBD1 on 6 matching bases. Germline values: CDR1 LGHNA, CDR2 YSLEER. With 0 bases removed from V and 6 bases from J, the gap between germline ends came to 12 bases. The CDR3 is 15 amino acids. The DNA for the CDR3 is TGCGCCAGCAGCCAAGATTCACAGGGCCGTCAGCCCCAGCATTTT. Protein product: CASSQDSQGRQPQHF.

This chain uses TRBV4-2 with TRBJ2-5, with 10 bases aligning to TRBD2. The V gene end was trimmed by 3 bases and the J gene end by 3 bases; junction bases not matched to a gene: 7. Germline CDR1 and CDR2: LGHNA and YNFKEQ. This CDR3 is 16 amino acids long. The CDR3 loop reads CASSQAPSGGKETQYF. As DNA, the CDR3 is TGTGCCAGCAGCCAGGCCCCTAGCGGGGGTAAAGAGACCCAGTACTTC.

The V and J genes are TRBV4-1 and TRBJ2-2, with 7 bases fitting TRBD2. The CDR3 consists of 15 residues. Germline V gene lookup returns CDR1 MGHRA and CDR2 YSYEKL. The junction had 12 bases not matched to a gene; V was cut back by 10 bases and J by 4 bases. CDR3 residues: CATEWGGGSTGELFF. In nucleotides, the CDR3 is TGCGCCACCGAGTGGGGCGGGGGTTCCACCGGGGAGCTGTTTTTT.

The rearrangement joins TRBV7-8 to TRBJ1-2; maybe TRBD1 (5 bases). Trimming removed 6 bases at V and 5 bases at J, with 16 bases between. The CDR3 totals 14 residues. CDR1 and CDR2 from the germline V gene are SGHVS and FQNEAQ. The CDR3 DNA reads as TGTGCCAGCAGTCCAACCGGGACCCAGTATGGCTACACCTTC. Translation: CASSPTGTQYGYTF.

CDR3 bases: TGTGCCATCAGTGAGTCAGTGGGGGACGAAAAACTGTTTTTT. It specifies CAISESVGDEKLFF. The chain uses TRBV10-3 and TRBJ1-4; the D gene is possibly TRBD1 (5 bases). The germline V gene has CDR1 ENHRY and CDR2 SYGVKD. Trimming shortened V by 0 bases and J by 8 bases, and 10 bases separated the two germline ends. The CDR3 is made up of 14 amino acids.

This clone was observed a single time. This rearrangement joins TRBV19 to TRBJ1-1, with TRBD1 matching 7 bases. V was clipped by 4 bases and J by 8 bases; unmatched bases: 7. Germline V gene data show CDR1 as LNHDA and CDR2 as SQIVND (reference sequence). The CDR3 is made up of 13 amino acids. Here the CDR3 DNA reads TGTGCCAGTAGTACTGACCCGGGACAGGAAGCTTTCTTT. Translation: CASSTDPGQEAFF. The entire variable domain, with the rest obtained from reference TRBV19 and TRBJ1-1, is as follows: DGGITQSPKYLFRKEGQNVTLSCEQNLNHDAMYWYRQDPGQGLRLIYYSQIVNDFQKGDIAEGYSVSREKKESFPLTVTSAQKNPTAFYLCASSTDPGQEAFFGQGTRLTVV.

This chain links TRBV6-5 with TRBJ2-7; 8 nucleotides match TRBD2. V was clipped by 10 bases and J by 6 bases; unmatched bases: 11. This CDR3 has 13 residues. CDR1 and CDR2 from the germline V gene are MNHEY and SVGAGI. The CDR3 loop reads CATAGAGGLEQYF. CDR3 bases: TGTGCCACCGCCGGGGCGGGGGGCCTCGAGCAGTACTTC.

The chain recombines TRBV5-1 with TRBJ2-3; D is possibly TRBD1 (6 bases). CDR3 length: 17 amino acids. Germline V CDR1 and CDR2: SGHRS, YFSETQ. V shed 4 bases and J shed 2 bases, with 20 bases lying between them. DNA for the CDR3: TGCGCCAGCAGCCCACTAGGACAAGGGACATTCACAGATACGCAGTATTTT. Amino acids: CASSPLGQGTFTDTQYF. Complete variable domain (other parts from reference TRBV5-1 and TRBJ2-3): KAGVTQTPRYLIKTRGQQVTLSCSPISGHRSVSWYQQTPGQGLQFLFEYFSETQRNKGNFPGRFSGRQFSNSRSEMNVSTLELGDSALYLCASSPLGQGTFTDTQYFGPGTRLTVL.

A remark on this clone: At one end the junction does not follow the germline gene, possibly because of a read error. The chain combines TRBV3-1 (or the pseudogene TRBV3-2) with TRBJ1-1; D gene uncertain. The CDR3 totals 12 residues. Germline assignment: CDR1 LGHDT and CDR2 YNNKEL (reference sequence). The CDR3 sequence is CASSHPNAEAFF. The CDR3 DNA reads as TGTGCCAGCAGCCACCCGAACGCTGAAGCTTTCTTT.

J is TRBJ1-5 and V is TRBV12-5, with TRBD1 identical over 10 bases. V lost 2 bases to trimming and J lost 5 bases; unmatched junction nucleotides: 3. This CDR3 has 15 residues. The germline CDR1 and CDR2 sequences are LGHNT and FRNRAP. The CDR3, as DNA: TGTGCTAGTGGTTTGTACGGGACAGGGGATCAGCCCCAGCATTTT. Translation gives CASGLYGTGDQPQHF.

This chain joins TRBV10-2 and TRBJ1-2; maybe TRBD1 (5 bases). V gave up 7 bases and J gave up 7 bases, with 28 bases separating them. This CDR3 has 17 residues. CDR1 is WSHSY, CDR2 SAAADI, per germline. This CDR3 reads CASTEMGLAGRWGGYTF. For the CDR3, the DNA is TGCGCCAGCACCGAGATGGGCTTGGCAGGGCGGTGGGGTGGCTACACCTTC.

This clone appeared a single time. The chain links TRBV11-2 to TRBJ2-1; no clear D. This CDR3 comprises 13 residues. The V end was cut by 7 bases, the J end by 0 bases, with 7 bases between. Germline CDR1 reads SGHAT; CDR2 reads FQNNGV. The CDR3: CASKDFSYNEQFF. The CDR3 DNA follows: TGTGCCAGCAAGGATTTCTCCTACAATGAGCAGTTCTTC.

The CDR3 coding sequence is TGTGCCTGTTCCAATGGGAAACACCAAGAGACCCAGTACTTC. Protein sequence: CACSNGKHQETQYF. This chain uses TRBV30 with TRBJ2-5, with D unclear. Per germline, CDR1 GTSNPN and CDR2 SVGIG (reference sequence). V was pared by 6 bases and J by 0 bases, with 14 bases between. CDR3 length equals 14 residues. The variable domain in full, completed from reference TRBV30 and TRBJ2-5, reads SQTIHQWPATLVQPVGSPLSLECTVEGTSNPNLYWYRQAAGRGLQLLFYSVGIGQISSEVPQNLSASRPQDRQFILSSKKLLLSDSGFYLCACSNGKHQETQYFGPGTRLLVL.

The chain recombines TRBV9 with TRBJ2-5, with D possibly matching TRBD1 (5 bases). Germline CDR1 and CDR2: SGDLS and YYNGEE. The CDR3 covers 15 residues. Trimming shortened V by 0 bases and J by 3 bases, and 12 bases separated the two germline ends. In nucleotides, the CDR3 is TGTGCCAGCAGCGTAGCTGACAGCCAAAAAGAGACCCAGTACTTC. This gives the protein CASSVADSQKETQYF.

The V call is TRBV5-1, the J call TRBJ1-2, with 8 positions matching TRBD1. J gave up 3 bases and V 0 bases, and 4 bases lay outside the gene matches. In germline, CDR1 is SGHRS, CDR2 YFSETQ. The CDR3 consists of 15 residues. CDR3 protein: CASSLARGPYYGYTF. The CDR3 coding sequence is TGCGCCAGCAGCTTGGCCAGGGGGCCGTACTATGGCTACACCTTC.

The chain couples TRBV7-8 to TRBJ1-1; 8 nucleotides line up with TRBD1. Germline V gene data show CDR1 as SGHVS and CDR2 as FQNEAQ. The CDR3 is 14 amino acids. J gave up 8 bases and V 6 bases, and 11 bases lay outside the gene matches. CDR3 amino acids: CASRNRTGLREAFF. The DNA for the CDR3 is TGTGCCAGCAGGAACAGGACAGGGCTGCGGGAAGCTTTCTTT.

This clone was detected only a few times. The V call is TRBV21-1, the J call TRBJ2-7; no DNA check was done on the table's D call, TRBD1. TRBV21-1 is a pseudogene locus. This CDR3 has 19 amino acids. The CDR3 reads CASSKLDRQMPHRPYEQYF. In nucleotides, the CDR3 is TGTGCCAGCAGCAAACTTGATCGACAGATGCCGCATCGTCCCTACGAGCAGTACTTC.

The chain uses TRBV19 and TRBJ2-3; 11 bases fit TRBD1. There are 14 residues in the CDR3. The germline gives CDR1 LNHDA, CDR2 SQIVND (reference sequence). V was clipped by 11 bases and J by 7 bases; unmatched bases: 11. The CDR3 loop reads CASEDRGLINTQYF. In DNA, the CDR3 is TGTGCCTCCGAGGACAGGGGGCTTATCAATACGCAGTATTTT.

The chain couples TRBV4-3 to TRBJ1-1; D not resolved. The CDR3 extends over 14 amino acids. The V end was cut by 0 bases, the J end by 4 bases, with 9 bases between. Germline values: CDR1 LGHNA, CDR2 YSLEER. The CDR3 loop is CASSQDRGGTEAFF. In DNA form, the CDR3 reads TGCGCCAGCAGCCAAGATCGAGGAGGCACTGAAGCTTTCTTT.

This clone was seen just once. The CDR3 loop reads CAWSDRGGNSPLHF. In DNA, the CDR3 is TGTGCCTGGAGCGACAGGGGTGGCAATTCACCCCTCCACTTT. V gene TRBV30 combines with J gene TRBJ1-6; TRBD1 matches at 8 bases. This CDR3 region has 14 residues. V shed 3 bases, J shed 7 bases, and the junction held 5 bases outside the gene matches. Germline V lookup: CDR1 GTSNPN, CDR2 SVGIG (reference sequence).

The chain joins TRBV12-5 to TRBJ2-7; no firm D call. V was cut by 0 bases and J by 7 bases, with 19 bases left in between. CDR3 size: 16 residues. The germline CDR1 and CDR2 sequences are LGHNT and FRNRAP. The CDR3 DNA is TGTGCTAGTGGTTTGGTTGTGGCAGGCCTTGCTACTGAGCAGTACTTC. Translated: CASGLVVAGLATEQYF. The entire variable domain, with the rest obtained from reference TRBV12-5 and TRBJ2-7, is as follows: DARVTQTPRHKVTEMGQEVTMRCQPILGHNTVFWYRQTMMQGLELLAYFRNRAPLDDSGMPKDRFSAEMPDATLATLKIQPSEPRDSAVYFCASGLVVAGLATEQYFGPGTRLTVT.

The CDR3 nucleotides read TGTGCCAGCAGGGGTACGACAGGGGAATGGGGCACTGAAGCTTTCTTT. Protein product: CASRGTTGEWGTEAFF. The chain joins TRBV2 to TRBJ1-1; the match to TRBD1 covers 8 bases. The J segment lost 4 bases and the V segment lost 6 bases, leaving 13 bases of the junction unmatched. From germline, CDR1 is SNHLY and CDR2 FYNNEI. There are 16 residues in the CDR3.

The V gene is TRBV5-1, the J gene TRBJ1-1, with D perhaps matching TRBD1 (5 bases). Trimming took 1 base from V and 0 from J, leaving 13 bases between them. Germline-derived CDR1 and CDR2 are SGHRS and YFSETQ. CDR3 length equals 16 residues. CDR3 DNA: TGCGCCAGCAGCTTGCCCAGCAGGGAGATGAACACTGAAGCTTTCTTT. The encoded protein is CASSLPSREMNTEAFF. The complete variable domain, with remaining parts taken from reference TRBV5-1 and TRBJ1-1, reads KAGVTQTPRYLIKTRGQQVTLSCSPISGHRSVSWYQQTPGQGLQFLFEYFSETQRNKGNFPGRFSGRQFSNSRSEMNVSTLELGDSALYLCASSLPSREMNTEAFFGQGTRLTVV.

The CDR3 DNA reads as TGCGCCAGCAGTGGACAGGGTAATCCACCGAACACCGGGGAGCTGTTTTTT. This sequence encodes CASSGQGNPPNTGELFF. The chain joins TRBV10-1 to TRBJ2-2, with 7 bases identical to TRBD1. CDR3 length equals 17 residues. The V gene's germline CDR1 is WNHNN and CDR2 SYGVQD (reference sequence). With V trimmed by 4 bases and J by 0 bases, 8 bases remained unmatched.

In this sample, this clone turned up once. V usage is TRBV11-3 and J usage is TRBJ2-7; D gene unclear. The CDR3 loop spans 13 amino acids. Germline lookup yields CDR1 SGHNT and CDR2 YENEEA. V lost 2 bases and J lost 3, with 8 bases in between. CDR3 sequence reads: CASSLFTNYEQYF. CDR3 coding DNA: TGTGCCAGCAGCTTATTCACGAACTACGAGCAGTACTTC.